Below, 6 T cell receptor beta chains from the same sample are listed, as sequenced in a study of Ad26.COV2.S vaccination and SARS-CoV-2 variants. Sequencing was performed with immunoSEQ multiplex PCR; in TCRdb, only in-frame clones are kept and a portion is missing. The repertoire holds over 400,000 clones, with about 92% as singletons. The treatment here: 19 received Ad26.COV2.S at low or high dose, single or two shots; about 5 received placebo; per-sample allocation not given. Material that was analyzed had been drawn on day 63 after the first vaccine or placebo injection. The sample was peripheral blood, taken in a trial of Ad26.COV2.S vaccine versus placebo. The receptors here all came from a person aged 18-65 years who received the Ad26.COV2.S COVID-19 vaccine or a placebo.

The chain combines TRBV10-3 with TRBJ1-3; D unresolved. V was shortened by 3 bases and J by 9 bases, with 9 bases between the two germline ends. This CDR3 comprises 12 residues. The V gene's germline CDR1 is ENHRY and CDR2 SYGVKD. CDR3 amino acids: CAISDEGSTIYF. As DNA, the CDR3 is TGTGCCATCAGTGATGAAGGGTCCACCATATATTTT.

V usage is TRBV18 and J usage is TRBJ1-4; D call uncertain. The germline V and J ends were trimmed by 6 bases and 7 bases, with 18 bases remaining between them. The CDR3 loop spans 15 amino acids. Per the germline V gene, CDR1 is KGHSH and CDR2 is LQKENI. The CDR3 nucleotides read TGTGCCAGCTCGAGTCAGGCAACCGAAGGTGAAAAACTGTTTTTT. Translated, it gives CASSSQATEGEKLFF.

The chain uses TRBV19 and TRBJ1-1; no definite D call. CDR1 is LNHDA and CDR2 is SQIVND in the germline V gene (reference sequence). The germline V and J ends were trimmed by 10 bases and 1 base, with 19 bases remaining between them. The CDR3 contains 15 residues. Here the CDR3 DNA reads TGTGCCACCGACTCGGAGCTGCAGAGGAACACTGAAGCTTTCTTT. It is translated as CATDSELQRNTEAFF.

The chain carries TRBV2 and TRBJ2-4; 7 bases are shared with TRBD2. Germline CDR1 and CDR2: SNHLY and FYNNEI. The CDR3 length is 16 residues. With V trimmed by 1 base and J by 3 bases, 6 bases remained unmatched. The chain's CDR3 is CASSEGKRTSKNIQYF. DNA for the CDR3: TGTGCCAGCAGTGAAGGGAAGCGGACTAGCAAAAACATTCAGTACTTC.

The chain combines TRBV19 with TRBJ1-6; 9 nucleotides align to TRBD1. J was trimmed by 5 bases and V by 9 bases; bases with no gene match: 11. This CDR3 comprises 16 residues. Germline assignment: CDR1 LNHDA and CDR2 SQIVND (reference sequence). The DNA for the CDR3 is TGTGCCAGGTGCGTTGGGACAGGGATACATAATTCACCCCTCCACTTT. It codes for CARCVGTGIHNSPLHF.

The chain has TRBV9 and TRBJ2-7; 7 bases align to TRBD1. CDR1 SGDLS and CDR2 YYNGEE come from the germline V gene. The CDR3 is 15 amino acids. V shed 3 bases, J shed 2 bases, and the junction held 8 bases outside the gene matches. CDR3 sequence: CASSEAGTETYEQYF. CDR3 sequence (DNA): TGTGCCAGCAGCGAGGCCGGGACAGAAACCTACGAGCAGTACTTC.